This TCR beta chain is drawn from a study of tumor and adjacent non-tumor tissue in lung cancer. A modified ARM-PCR protocol with three rounds of nested PCR amplified TCRbeta. TCRdb recomputed calls from the multiplex PCR reads with MiXCR, one row per CDR3 protein. Of roughly 76,000 distinct CDR3 sequences listed, roughly 70% are singletons. Looked up from germline, CDR1 is LGHNA and CDR2 is YNFKEQ. The V gene lost 7 bases and the J gene lost 6 bases, with 19 bases spanning the gap. This CDR3 has 15 amino acids. RNA was extracted from bulk tissue without any cell sorting. The rearrangement uses TRBV4-2 and TRBJ1-5; no clear D gene. This receptor was identified in an older woman with non-small cell lung cancer. The sample consisted of lung tumor tissue. CDR3 protein: CASNHLGVNGQPQHF. CDR3 bases: TGTGCCAGCAACCACCTGGGTGTCAACGGTCAGCCCCAGCATTTT.